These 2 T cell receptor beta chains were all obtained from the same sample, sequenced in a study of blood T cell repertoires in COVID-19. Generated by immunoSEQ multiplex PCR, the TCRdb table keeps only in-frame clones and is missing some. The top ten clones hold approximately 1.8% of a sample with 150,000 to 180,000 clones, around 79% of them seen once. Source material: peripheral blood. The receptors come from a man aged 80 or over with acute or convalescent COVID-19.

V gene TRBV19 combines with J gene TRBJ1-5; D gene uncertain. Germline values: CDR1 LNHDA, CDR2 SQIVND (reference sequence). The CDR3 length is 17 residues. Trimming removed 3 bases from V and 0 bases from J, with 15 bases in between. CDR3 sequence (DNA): TGTGCCAGTAGTATTAGTGCAGGAGACTATAGCAATCAGCCCCAGCATTTT. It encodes CASSISAGDYSNQPQHF.

The CDR3 bases are TGTGCCAGCAGCCCAGACAGGGGGCGACCCATGAACACTGAAGCTTTCTTT. The encoded protein is CASSPDRGRPMNTEAFF. The chain uses TRBV28 and TRBJ1-1; 10 bases map to TRBD1. Trimming at V came to 6 bases and at J to 0 bases, leaving 10 bases not matched to a gene. The germline gives CDR1 MDHEN, CDR2 SYDVKM. There are 17 residues in the CDR3.